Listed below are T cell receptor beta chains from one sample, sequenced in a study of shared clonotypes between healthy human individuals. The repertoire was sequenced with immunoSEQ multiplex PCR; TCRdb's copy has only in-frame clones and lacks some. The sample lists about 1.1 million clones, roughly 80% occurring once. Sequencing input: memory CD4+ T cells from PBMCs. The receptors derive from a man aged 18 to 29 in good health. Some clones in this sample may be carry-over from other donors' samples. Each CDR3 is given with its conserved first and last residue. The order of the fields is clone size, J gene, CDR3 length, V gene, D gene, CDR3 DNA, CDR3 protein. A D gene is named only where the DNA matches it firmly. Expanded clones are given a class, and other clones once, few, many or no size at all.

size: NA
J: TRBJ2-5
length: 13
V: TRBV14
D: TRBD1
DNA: TGTGCCAGCAGCCGAGACAGGGCAGAGACCCAGTACTTC
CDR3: CASSRDRAETQYF

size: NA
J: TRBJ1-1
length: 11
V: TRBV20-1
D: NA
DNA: TGCAGTGCTAGAAGGCAGTCAGAAGCTTTCTTT
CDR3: CSARRQSEAFF

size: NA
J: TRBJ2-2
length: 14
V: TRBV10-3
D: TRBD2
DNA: TGTGCCATCAATAGCGGGGAAAACACCGGGGAGCTGTTTTTT
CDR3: CAINSGENTGELFF

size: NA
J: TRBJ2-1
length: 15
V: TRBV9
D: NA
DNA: TGTGCCAGCAGCGTCATGGCCGTGTCCTACAATGAGCAGTTCTTC
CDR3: CASSVMAVSYNEQFF

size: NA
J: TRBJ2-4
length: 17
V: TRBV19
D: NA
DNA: TGTGCCAGTACCCCAAGGGGGGGAGCCGTGGCCAAAAACATTCAGTACTTC
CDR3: CASTPRGGAVAKNIQYF

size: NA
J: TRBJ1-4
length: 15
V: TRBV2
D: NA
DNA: TGTGCCAGCAGTGACGGGGTTTCGGCCAATGAAAAACTGTTTTTT
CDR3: CASSDGVSANEKLFF

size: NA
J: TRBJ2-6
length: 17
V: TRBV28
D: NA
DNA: TGTGCCAGCAGTTTCTTCACGGGCTCCCCGGGGGCCAACGTCCTGACTTTC
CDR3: CASSFFTGSPGANVLTF

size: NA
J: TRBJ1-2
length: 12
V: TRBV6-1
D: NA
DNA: TGTGCCAGCAGCCCCGCTAACTATGGCTACACCTTC
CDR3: CASSPANYGYTF

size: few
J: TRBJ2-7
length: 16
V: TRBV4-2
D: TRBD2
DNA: TGTGCCAGCAGCCAAGGCCTAGCGGGAGCTGTAATCGAGCAGTACTTC
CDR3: CASSQGLAGAVIEQYF

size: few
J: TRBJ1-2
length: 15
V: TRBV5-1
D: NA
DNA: TGCGCCAGCAGCTTGGCCTGGGGGGGCGCAGGAGGCTACACCTTC
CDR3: CASSLAWGGAGGYTF

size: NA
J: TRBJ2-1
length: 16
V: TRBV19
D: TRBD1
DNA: TGTGCCAGTAGTATATGGACAGGGGCCAGCTACAATGAGCAGTTCTTC
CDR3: CASSIWTGASYNEQFF

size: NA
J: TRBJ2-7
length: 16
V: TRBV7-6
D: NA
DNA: TGTGCCAGCAGCTTAGCGTGGCCAGCGGCCTCCTACGAGCAGTACTTC
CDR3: CASSLAWPAASYEQYF

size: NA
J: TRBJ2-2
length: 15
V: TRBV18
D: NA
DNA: TGTGCCAGCTCACCACAAGCCCAGAACACCGGGGAGCTGTTTTTT
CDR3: CASSPQAQNTGELFF

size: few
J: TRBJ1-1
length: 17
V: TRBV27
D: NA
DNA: TGTGCCAGCAGTTTCCCTACTGTACAGAACCTGAACACTGAAGCTTTCTTT
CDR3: CASSFPTVQNLNTEAFF

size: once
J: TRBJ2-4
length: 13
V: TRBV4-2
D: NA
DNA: TGTGCCAGCAGCCAAGGGAGGTGGAACATTCAGTACTTC
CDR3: CASSQGRWNIQYF

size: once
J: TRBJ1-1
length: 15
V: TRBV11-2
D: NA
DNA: TGTGCCAGCAGCTTCCGACAGCGAGGGCACACTGAAGCTTTCTTT
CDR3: CASSFRQRGHTEAFF

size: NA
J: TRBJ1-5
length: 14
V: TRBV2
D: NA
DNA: TGTGCCAGCAGTGGACCGGGGGGTTTCCAGCCCCAGCATTTT
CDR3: CASSGPGGFQPQHF

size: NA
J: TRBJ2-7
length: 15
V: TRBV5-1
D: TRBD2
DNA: TGCGCCAGCAGCTTGGCGGGGGGACGGGCGATCGAGCAGTACTTC
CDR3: CASSLAGGRAIEQYF

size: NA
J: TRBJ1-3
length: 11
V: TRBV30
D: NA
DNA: TGTGCCTTCGGACAGGGAAACACCATATATTTT
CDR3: CAFGQGNTIYF

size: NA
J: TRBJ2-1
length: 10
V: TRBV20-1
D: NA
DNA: TGCAGTGCTAGAGATGTCAAACAGTTCTTC
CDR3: CSARDVKQFF

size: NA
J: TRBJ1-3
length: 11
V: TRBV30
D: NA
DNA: TGTGCCTGGAGTGTTGGAAACACCATATATTTT
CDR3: CAWSVGNTIYF

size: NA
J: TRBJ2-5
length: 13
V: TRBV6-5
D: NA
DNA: TGTGCCGTCACGTCGGCAGGTGGAGAGACCCAGTACTTC
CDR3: CAVTSAGGETQYF

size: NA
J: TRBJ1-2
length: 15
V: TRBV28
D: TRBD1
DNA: TGTGCCACATGGGTCCCGCAGGACAGGGCTCATGGCTACACCTTC
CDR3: CATWVPQDRAHGYTF

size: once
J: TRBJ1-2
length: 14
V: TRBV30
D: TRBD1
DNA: TGTGCCTGGAGAATACAGGGGGCGTACGATGGCTACACCTTC
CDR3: CAWRIQGAYDGYTF

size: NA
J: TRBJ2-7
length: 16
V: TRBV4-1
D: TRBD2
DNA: TGCGCCAGCAGCCAAGCGACTAGCGGACGCTCCTACGAGCAGTACTTC
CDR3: CASSQATSGRSYEQYF

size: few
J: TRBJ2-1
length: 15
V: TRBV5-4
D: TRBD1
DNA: TGTGCCAGCAGCTTGACAGGGGGCTTCTACAATGAGCAGTTCTTC
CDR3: CASSLTGGFYNEQFF

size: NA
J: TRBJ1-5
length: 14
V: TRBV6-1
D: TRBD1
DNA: TGTGCCAGCCTACAGGACAGGGAGGATCAGCCCCAGCATTTT
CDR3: CASLQDREDQPQHF

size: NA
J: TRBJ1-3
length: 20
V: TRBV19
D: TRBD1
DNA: TGTGCCAGTAGGCCGAAGAGGGAGGCGGGACAGTTTGGCTCTGGAAACACCATATATTTT
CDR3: CASRPKREAGQFGSGNTIYF

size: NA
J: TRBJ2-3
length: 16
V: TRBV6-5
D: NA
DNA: TGTGCCAGCAGTTACTCGATACTTTCGTGGCGGGATACGCAGTATTTT
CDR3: CASSYSILSWRDTQYF

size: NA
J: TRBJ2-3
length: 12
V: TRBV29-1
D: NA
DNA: TGCAGCGTTGACGTGGTCACAGATACGCAGTATTTT
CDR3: CSVDVVTDTQYF

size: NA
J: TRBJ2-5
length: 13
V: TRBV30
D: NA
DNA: TGTGCCTGGAGTGTTTCCCTCCAAGAGACCCAGTACTTC
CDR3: CAWSVSLQETQYF

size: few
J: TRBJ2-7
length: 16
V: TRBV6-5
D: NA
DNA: TGTGCCAGCAGTTACGGTGGTAGCGGCGCCTCCTACGAGCAGTACTTC
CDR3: CASSYGGSGASYEQYF

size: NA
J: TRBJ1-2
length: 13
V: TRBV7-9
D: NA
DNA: TGTGCCAGCAGCTTAAATCAGAACTATGGCTACACCTTC
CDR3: CASSLNQNYGYTF

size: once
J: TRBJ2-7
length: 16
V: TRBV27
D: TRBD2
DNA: TGTGCCAGCAGGAGGGGACTAGCGGGATTATCCTACGAGCAGTACTTC
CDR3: CASRRGLAGLSYEQYF

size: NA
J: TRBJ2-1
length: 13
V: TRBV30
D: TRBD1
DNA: TGTGCCTGGAGTTTGGGACAGGCGAATGAGCAGTTCTTC
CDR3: CAWSLGQANEQFF